This T cell receptor beta chain was found in a study of human thymus T cells. Germline V CDR1 and CDR2: SGHRS, YFSETQ. V lost 4 bases and J 0 bases, leaving 10 bases between the germline ends. The CDR3 runs to 14 residues. Sequencing used immunoSEQ multiplex PCR; TCRdb keeps in-frame clones, though not all of them. The data contain some 50,000 clones, around 95% of them singletons. Specimen: blood. This receptor was identified in a girl under three years old with a congenital heart defect but otherwise immunologically healthy. The rearrangement links TRBV5-1 to TRBJ1-1; D possibly corresponds to TRBD1 (5 bases). This CDR3 is CASSDQTVNTEAFF. CDR3 nucleotide sequence: TGCGCCAGCAGCGACCAGACAGTGAACACTGAAGCTTTCTTT. The full variable domain, its missing parts supplied by reference TRBV5-1 and TRBJ1-1, is KAGVTQTPRYLIKTRGQQVTLSCSPISGHRSVSWYQQTPGQGLQFLFEYFSETQRNKGNFPGRFSGRQFSNSRSEMNVSTLELGDSALYLCASSDQTVNTEAFFGQGTRLTVV.